The rows below give T cell receptor beta chains drawn from one sample of a study of graft-versus-host responses after intestinal transplantation. Repertoires were generated with immunoSEQ multiplex PCR, while TCRdb's copy carries only in-frame clones and drops some. Here the sample spans 43,000 or so clones, about 95% being singletons. The material sequenced was PBMCs, taken more than 310 days after intestinal transplant. The receptors were sampled from a human patient who received an intestinal transplant, so some T cells may come from the graft donor. Both conserved end residues are part of each CDR3. A D gene is named only where the DNA matches it firmly. Where a row states a size, it is once, few, many or the class of an expanded clone; other rows omit it.

clone size	J gene	V gene	D gene	CDR3 DNA	CDR3 protein
-	TRBJ1-6	TRBV7-3	-	TGTGCCAGCAGCTCCCGTGGGGACGGTTATTCACCCCTCCACTTT	CASSSRGDGYSPLHF
-	TRBJ1-2	TRBV5-4	-	TGTGCCAGCAGCCGAGCCTATGGCTACACCTTC	CASSRAYGYTF
once	TRBJ1-5	TRBV6-1	-	TGTGCCAGCAGCGAGTTAGGAGGCGTGAGTCAGCCCCAGCATTTT	CASSELGGVSQPQHF
once	TRBJ2-7	TRBV6-6	-	TGTGCCAGCGTAACTGGGCTATTCGGCGAGCAGTACTTC	CASVTGLFGEQYF
once	TRBJ2-7	TRBV5-6	TRBD2	TGTGCCTGTCGTCGAGCGGGGAGCTCCTACGAGCAGTACTTC	CACRRAGSSYEQYF
-	TRBJ2-2	TRBV27	-	TGTGCCAGCAGTCCTAACCTAGCGCTCACCGGGGAGCTGTTTTTT	CASSPNLALTGELFF
-	TRBJ2-2	TRBV27	-	TGTGCCAGCAGTAAGGACCGGGGGGCAGGTCCCGGGGAGCTGTTTTTT	CASSKDRGAGPGELFF
few	TRBJ1-3	TRBV10-3	TRBD1	TGTGCCATCAGTGGGAGCACAGGGGTAGGAAACACCATATATTTT	CAISGSTGVGNTIYF
-	TRBJ2-3	TRBV15	-	TGTGCCACCAGCCCGACTGACCAAAACCCCCACACAGATACGCAGTATTTT	CATSPTDQNPHTDTQYF
-	TRBJ2-7	TRBV30	-	TGTGCCTGGAGTCCGTGGGGAGGCGAGCAGTACTTC	CAWSPWGGEQYF
-	TRBJ1-6	TRBV6-1	-	TGTGCCAGCAGAGAGGAAAGGCCTAATTCACCCCTCCACTTT	CASREERPNSPLHF
-	TRBJ1-5	TRBV19	-	TGTGCCAGTAGCACTCCCCGGGGGGGCGCGGATCAGCCCCAGCATTTT	CASSTPRGGADQPQHF
-	TRBJ2-7	TRBV4-1	-	TGCGCCAGCAGCCAAGTCGAAGGGGATGCCGACTACGAGCAGTACTTC	CASSQVEGDADYEQYF
-	TRBJ2-3	TRBV9	-	TGTGCCAGCAGCGAGTCAGGGACAGATACGCAGTATTTT	CASSESGTDTQYF
-	TRBJ2-7	TRBV27	-	TGTGCCAGCTCCCCCGACAGAGAAATTTACGAGCAGTACTTC	CASSPDREIYEQYF
-	TRBJ2-7	TRBV5-1	-	TGCGCCAGCAGCTTGGAATTGCAGGTAGGGTTCTTCTACGAGCAGTACTTC	CASSLELQVGFFYEQYF
-	TRBJ2-7	TRBV6-6	-	TGTGCCAGCAGTTACACCGACTACGAGCAGTACTTC	CASSYTDYEQYF
-	TRBJ2-3	TRBV6-5	-	TGTGCCAGCAGTTACTCGGGAATGGCGAGCACAGATACGCAGTATTTT	CASSYSGMASTDTQYF
few	TRBJ2-5	TRBV2	TRBD2	TGTGCCAGCAGTGTGACGCGGGGGTTACAAGAGACCCAGTACTTC	CASSVTRGLQETQYF
-	TRBJ1-4	TRBV6-5	-	TGTGCCAGCAGTCGGTCCTCGAACAGCGAAAAACTGTTTTTT	CASSRSSNSEKLFF
-	TRBJ1-1	TRBV6-5	-	TGTGCCAGCAGTTTACGGGATTCTAGGGGCTCTGAAGCTTTCTTT	CASSLRDSRGSEAFF
-	TRBJ1-2	TRBV6-1	-	TGTGCCAGCACCGAACCGCAGTATAGAGATGGCTACACCTTC	CASTEPQYRDGYTF
-	TRBJ2-5	TRBV27	-	TGTGCCACCCGGATATATAGCGGAAGGCAAGAGACCCAGTACTTC	CATRIYSGRQETQYF
-	TRBJ2-1	TRBV5-1	TRBD1	TGCGCCAGCAGCTTGGCGGGACAGGGGGCCAATGAGCAGTTCTTC	CASSLAGQGANEQFF
-	TRBJ2-7	TRBV6-5	-	TGTGCCAGCAGACAGGGATACGAGCAGTACTTC	CASRQGYEQYF
-	TRBJ2-1	TRBV19	TRBD1	TGTGCCAGTAGTACACAGGGGGGAGTCCTCCATGAGCAGTTCTTC	CASSTQGGVLHEQFF
-	TRBJ1-2	TRBV6-5	TRBD1	TGTGCCACCCGGGAAGGGACAGATTATGGCTACACCTTC	CATREGTDYGYTF
-	TRBJ1-1	TRBV7-6	TRBD1	TGTGCCAGCAGCTCCGACGGGACAGGGGTTGCTTTCTTT	CASSSDGTGVAFF
-	TRBJ2-7	TRBV7-9	-	TGTGCCAGCAGCTTCAGATACCCCCTGGAGCAGTACTTC	CASSFRYPLEQYF
-	TRBJ2-3	TRBV4-1	TRBD2	TGCGCCAGCAGCCAACGACCGGGACTAGCGGCGCGCACAGATACGCAGTATTTT	CASSQRPGLAARTDTQYF
-	TRBJ1-1	TRBV7-2	TRBD1	TGTGCCAGCAGCTCGGACAGGGGATCCCTCATGAACACTGAAGCTTTCTTT	CASSSDRGSLMNTEAFF
-	TRBJ1-2	TRBV5-6	-	TGTGCCAGCAGTTTCGGACGGAATAACTATGGCTACACCTTC	CASSFGRNNYGYTF
-	TRBJ2-7	TRBV19	-	TGTGCCAGTAGTTGGGGGCTCAGATCATCCTACGAGCAGTACTTC	CASSWGLRSSYEQYF
-	TRBJ2-5	TRBV5-6	-	TGTGCCAGCAGCGGTACGCCCGCTGGGGAGACCCAGTACTTC	CASSGTPAGETQYF
-	TRBJ2-7	TRBV11-1	TRBD1	TGTGCCAGCAGTCCGGGACAGGGGTCCTACGAGCAGTACTTC	CASSPGQGSYEQYF
-	TRBJ2-4	TRBV7-6	-	TGTGCCAGCAGCACAACTGGGGACATTCAGTACTTC	CASSTTGDIQYF
few	TRBJ2-7	TRBV5-4	TRBD2	TGTGCCAGCAGTCAGGAGGGGTATGGCGGGGGGGCGAGCTCCTACGAGCAGTACTTC	CASSQEGYGGGASSYEQYF
-	TRBJ2-1	TRBV7-6	TRBD2	TGTGCCAGCAGCTCCTTAGCGGGAGACAACAATGAGCAGTTCTTC	CASSSLAGDNNEQFF
-	TRBJ2-1	TRBV5-4	TRBD2	TGTGCCAGCAGCTGGGAGGGCGTTCCCTTGTCCAATGAGCAGTTCTTC	CASSWEGVPLSNEQFF
-	TRBJ1-3	TRBV7-3	-	TGTGCCAGCAGCCTAGCTCGGGGGAACACCATATATTTT	CASSLARGNTIYF
-	TRBJ1-2	TRBV7-2	-	TGTGCCAGCAGCTTAGTGTCCGCCGGGCCTGATGGCTACACCTTC	CASSLVSAGPDGYTF
-	TRBJ2-1	TRBV10-1	TRBD1	TGCGCCAGCATAGGACAGGCCTACAATGAGCAGTTCTTC	CASIGQAYNEQFF
-	TRBJ1-6	TRBV5-1	-	TGCGCCAGCAGCTTGGTAGGCAGCAGCTCCTATAATTCACCCCTCCACTTT	CASSLVGSSSYNSPLHF
once	TRBJ2-1	TRBV4-2	-	TGTGCCAGCAGCCAACCGAACCTTAGAGCCAATGAGCAGTTCTTC	CASSQPNLRANEQFF
-	TRBJ2-3	TRBV7-3	-	TGTGCCAGCGGAGAGAGCACAGATACGCAGTATTTT	CASGESTDTQYF
-	TRBJ1-2	TRBV5-6	-	TGTGCCAGCAGCTCCCTTGGGGACGACACCCTTTATGGCTACACCTTC	CASSSLGDDTLYGYTF
-	TRBJ1-2	TRBV6-5	-	TGTGCCAGCAGTTACTCGAGCACGTTTGGCTACACCTTC	CASSYSSTFGYTF
-	TRBJ2-5	TRBV19	-	TGTGCCAGTAGTATTTTCGGGACAATGCAAGAGACCCAGTACTTC	CASSIFGTMQETQYF
-	TRBJ1-2	TRBV29-1	-	TGCAGCGTTGAAGATCCGGGACCTACTAACTATGGCTACACCTTC	CSVEDPGPTNYGYTF
-	TRBJ1-4	TRBV30	-	TGTGCCTGGAGCCATGTCAGAGGGGTTTTGGAAAAACTGTTTTTT	CAWSHVRGVLEKLFF